What follows are 12 T cell receptor beta chains derived from one specimen sequenced in a study of T cell responses to AZD1222 COVID-19 vaccine. Profiled with immunoSEQ multiplex PCR; TCRdb holds only in-frame clones, not every one. There are 150,000 or so clones in the sample; roughly 90% occur only once, and over 1.1% lies in the top ten. Material: peripheral blood, obtained on day 0 of AZD1222 vaccination. The origin of the receptors is an adult in good health.

This chain links TRBV9 with TRBJ1-6, with a tentative D call TRBD1 (6 bases). Germline CDR1 reads SGDLS; CDR2 reads YYNGEE. The V end was cut by 0 bases, the J end by 10 bases, with 14 bases between. The CDR3 is made up of 15 amino acids. CDR3 loop: CASSVGNRANSPLHF. CDR3 DNA: TGTGCCAGCAGCGTAGGGAACAGGGCGAACTCACCCCTCCACTTT.

The rearrangement uses TRBV6-6 and TRBJ1-4; the D is unclear. Trimming took 7 bases from V and 7 from J, leaving 19 bases between them. The germline gives CDR1 MNHNY, CDR2 SVGAGI (reference sequence). The CDR3 runs 15 residues. The CDR3 DNA is TGTGCCAGCAAAAAAACCCGGGCCTCTTCTGAAAAACTGTTTTTT. Amino acid sequence: CASKKTRASSEKLFF.

This clone showed up just once. The chain combines TRBV29-1 with TRBJ2-2; D might be TRBD2 (5 bases). The CDR3 runs 14 residues. Trimming cost V 5 bases and J 2 bases, with 12 bases left between them. Germline CDR1 and CDR2: SQVTM and ANQGSEA. The CDR3 sequence: CSVLAGVNTGELFF. The CDR3 region has the DNA TGCAGCGTTCTCGCCGGGGTTAACACCGGGGAGCTGTTTTTT.

The V gene is TRBV28, the J gene TRBJ2-7; 7 bases align to TRBD2. V shed 5 bases and J 4 bases; nucleotides not matched to a gene: 5. Germline V gene data show CDR1 as MDHEN and CDR2 as SYDVKM. The CDR3 is made up of 13 amino acids. CDR3 coding DNA: TGTGCCAGCAGTGGGAGGGGACCTTACGAGCAGTACTTC. Its protein is CASSGRGPYEQYF.

As DNA, the CDR3 is TGTGCCACCAGCAGAGAGGGGACTCAGCCCCAGCATTTT. Amino acid sequence: CATSREGTQPQHF. V and J are TRBV15 and TRBJ1-5; D is possibly TRBD1 (5 bases). Germline CDR1 LNHNV, CDR2 YYDKDF (reference sequence). The ends were cut back, 0 bases at V and 6 bases at J, with 6 bases in the middle. This CDR3 is built from 13 residues.

This chain joins TRBV5-1 and TRBJ2-1; 10 bases are a match to TRBD2. The CDR3 has 15 residues. V gave up 1 base and J gave up 8 bases; unmatched junction bases: 6. The V gene's germline CDR1 is SGHRS and CDR2 YFSETQ. This CDR3 reads CASSLFSGRADEQFF. CDR3 DNA sequence: TGCGCCAGCAGCTTGTTCAGCGGGAGGGCCGATGAGCAGTTCTTC.

The V call is TRBV21-1, the J call TRBJ2-2; TRBD2 is the table's D call and was not checked against the DNA. TRBV21-1 counts as a pseudogene. This CDR3 is built from 16 residues. CDR3 sequence reads: CASSAWARGDTGELFF. DNA of the CDR3: TGTGCCAGCAGCGCCTGGGCCCGGGGGGACACCGGGGAGCTGTTTTTT.

The chain is built from TRBV28 and TRBJ2-1, with 10 bases fitting TRBD2. This CDR3 spans 16 amino acids. Germline V gene sequence: CDR1 MDHEN, CDR2 SYDVKM. The V segment lost 6 bases and the J segment 6 bases; nucleotides outside the gene matches: 11. DNA of the CDR3: TGTGCCAGCAGCTCCCGGCTAGCGGGAGAAGGCAATGAGCAGTTCTTC. Amino acids: CASSSRLAGEGNEQFF.

The chain links TRBV5-8 to TRBJ2-7, with TRBD2 matching 12 bases. The CDR3 is made up of 14 amino acids. CDR1 and CDR2 (germline): SGHTS, YDEGEE. The V gene end was trimmed by 4 bases and the J gene end by 4 bases; junction bases not matched to a gene: 3. Here the CDR3 reads CASSRLAGVYEQYF. CDR3 sequence (DNA): TGTGCCAGCAGCCGACTAGCGGGAGTGTACGAGCAGTACTTC.

V is TRBV4-3 and J is TRBJ1-1; possible D gene TRBD1, 6 bases. The CDR3 loop spans 16 amino acids. Trimming stripped 0 bases from V and 1 base from J, with 12 bases between. From germline, CDR1 is LGHNA and CDR2 YSLEER. The DNA of the CDR3 is TGCGCCAGCAGCCAAGACCCGGGACAAGCGAACACTGAAGCTTTCTTT. Translating it yields CASSQDPGQANTEAFF.

V usage is TRBV12-3 or TRBV12-4 and J usage is TRBJ1-5; 10 bases agree with TRBD1. The V gene end was trimmed by 4 bases and the J gene end by 7 bases; junction bases not matched to a gene: 1. This CDR3 is 13 amino acids long. CDR3 residues: CASSWDRGQPQHF. CDR3 sequence (DNA): TGTGCCAGCAGTTGGGACAGGGGACAGCCCCAGCATTTT.

The chain combines TRBV6-1 with TRBJ2-7; TRBD2 agrees at 7 bases. This CDR3 has 13 residues. Germline trimming cut 1 base from V and 6 bases from J; bases unmatched to any gene: 3. Germline lookup yields CDR1 MNHNS and CDR2 SASEGT. CDR3 protein: CASSEEGGFEQYF. The CDR3 DNA reads as TGTGCCAGCAGTGAAGAGGGAGGGTTCGAGCAGTACTTC.